The next 16 T cell receptor beta chains were all read from a single sample in a study of Ad26.COV2.S vaccination and SARS-CoV-2 variants. TCRdb's copy holds only in-frame clones and misses some; the assay was immunoSEQ multiplex PCR. The data show 300,000 to 450,000 clones, approximately 90% seen once. This material consisted of peripheral blood, taken after recovery from COVID-19. The receptors were sampled from a human donor who had recovered from COVID-19.

The J gene is TRBJ1-3, the V gene TRBV10-1; the D gene is possibly TRBD1 (6 bases). From germline, CDR1 is WNHNN and CDR2 SYGVQD (reference sequence). V gave up 5 bases and J gave up 0 bases, with 8 bases separating them. The CDR3 consists of 14 residues. The CDR3 DNA reads as TGCGCCAGCAGTCAGGGGATCTCTGGAAACACCATATATTTT. This codes for CASSQGISGNTIYF.

This clone has a handful of counts. The gene calls are TRBV24-1 and TRBJ1-2; 7 positions agree with TRBD1. Losses at the gene ends were 0 bases for V and 10 bases for J; bases not matched to a gene: 16. The CDR3 covers 17 residues. Germline V gene sequence: CDR1 KGHDR, CDR2 SFDVKD. The CDR3 loop is CATSDLGTDSPSGYYTF. The DNA for the CDR3 is TGTGCCACCAGTGATTTGGGGACAGACAGTCCTAGCGGATACTACACCTTC.

This chain uses TRBV6-1 with TRBJ1-4; D not certain. The germline V gene has CDR1 MNHNS and CDR2 SASEGT. The CDR3 extends over 16 amino acids. V was pared by 4 bases and J by 8 bases, with 20 bases between. The CDR3 reads CASSVESRPNFEKLFF. The CDR3 DNA sequence: TGTGCCAGCAGTGTAGAATCAAGGCCGAATTTCGAAAAACTGTTTTTT.

The rearrangement joins TRBV2 to TRBJ2-6; possible D gene TRBD1, 6 bases. The CDR3 contains 16 residues. Germline assignment: CDR1 SNHLY and CDR2 FYNNEI. Trimming shortened V by 5 bases and J by 2 bases, and 13 bases separated the two germline ends. The CDR3 DNA reads TGTGCCAGCAGTTCCGGACAGTCTGCTGGGGCCAACGTCCTGACTTTC. Translated, it gives CASSSGQSAGANVLTF.

This chain connects TRBV11-2 to TRBJ2-3; D may be TRBD1 (6 bases). V shed 5 bases and J shed 1 base, with 13 bases lying between them. CDR1 and CDR2 from the germline V gene are SGHAT and FQNNGV. This CDR3 contains 15 residues. CDR3 bases: TGTGCCAGCAGCGACGAGGGGGTACGCACAGATACGCAGTATTTT. It codes for CASSDEGVRTDTQYF.

The DNA for the CDR3 is TGCGCCAGCAGCTTGAGGCGACAGGGAAGCAATGAGCAGTTCTTC. Its translation is CASSLRRQGSNEQFF. This rearrangement joins TRBV5-1 to TRBJ2-1; 7 nucleotides line up with TRBD1. CDR1 is SGHRS, CDR2 YFSETQ, per germline. The CDR3 is 15 residues long. The trim removed 1 base at V and 6 bases at J, leaving 7 bases unmatched.

The rearrangement links TRBV7-6 to TRBJ1-4; D unclear. The CDR3 contains 11 residues. Germline-derived CDR1 and CDR2 are SGHVS and FNYEAQ. V shed 5 bases and J shed 4 bases, with 2 bases lying between them. CDR3 coding DNA: TGTGCCAGCAGCATTAATGAAAAACTGTTTTTT. Translation gives CASSINEKLFF.

The chain is built from TRBV10-3 and TRBJ2-1; no clear D. This CDR3 contains 14 residues. The germline CDR1 and CDR2 sequences are ENHRY and SYGVKD. V was trimmed by 7 bases and J by 3 bases, leaving 13 bases between them. The CDR3: CAIKDDQSYNEQFF. The CDR3 nucleotides read TGTGCCATCAAGGACGACCAAAGCTACAATGAGCAGTTCTTC.

The J gene is TRBJ2-2, the V gene TRBV6-9; D not resolved. Deletions cut 6 bases from V and 2 bases from J, with 13 bases between. CDR1 and CDR2 (germline): MNHGY, SVAAGI. The CDR3 runs 15 residues. This chain's CDR3 is CASSLGRSNTGELFF. Written as DNA, the CDR3 is TGTGCCAGCAGCCTAGGACGGAGTAACACCGGGGAGCTGTTTTTT.

In its sample, this clone was seen once. The chain combines TRBV3-1 (or the pseudogene TRBV3-2) with TRBJ2-1; D is tentatively TRBD1 or TRBD2 (5 bases each). This CDR3 has 14 residues. Germline CDR1 is LGHDT and CDR2 is YNNKEL (reference sequence). Trimming cost V 5 bases and J 6 bases, with 14 bases left between them. The DNA of the CDR3 is TGTGCCAGCAGCTCCGCTAAGAGGGGCAATGAGCAGTTCTTC. Its protein is CASSSAKRGNEQFF.

The chain is built from TRBV10-3 and TRBJ2-7; 15 positions match TRBD2. CDR3 length: 17 residues. The V and J ends lost 5 bases and 5 bases, in that order; junction bases with no gene match: 10. Germline lookup yields CDR1 ENHRY and CDR2 SYGVKD. The CDR3 DNA reads as TGTGCCATCAGTACGGGACTAGCGGGGGGCGGCGCCAACGAGCAGTACTTC. Residues: CAISTGLAGGGANEQYF.

About this clone: Other DNA sequences in the same sample also yield this CDR3. The chain joins TRBV18 to TRBJ1-1; perhaps TRBD1 as D (6 bases). The CDR3 loop spans 14 amino acids. In germline, CDR1 is KGHSH, CDR2 LQKENI. Trimming shortened V by 3 bases and J by 1 base, and 9 bases separated the two germline ends. The CDR3 DNA reads as TGTGCCAGCTCACCCTTACAGGGGAACACTGAAGCTTTCTTT. As protein: CASSPLQGNTEAFF.

This sequence joins TRBV4-2 and TRBJ2-2; D call uncertain. Trimming pared 4 bases from V and 4 bases from J, leaving 13 bases between. The V gene's germline CDR1 is LGHNA and CDR2 YNFKEQ. This CDR3 comprises 15 residues. CDR3 nucleotides: TGTGCCAGCAGCCCCCACTTGACCACCACCGGGGAGCTGTTTTTT. The encoded protein is CASSPHLTTTGELFF.

The CDR3 region is CASSLWAGGNEQFF. CDR3 nucleotides: TGTGCCAGCAGCTTGTGGGCAGGGGGCAATGAGCAGTTCTTC. The chain has TRBV5-6 and TRBJ2-1; 7 nucleotides align to TRBD1. The germline gives CDR1 SGHDT, CDR2 YYEEEE. The V segment lost 1 base and the J segment 6 bases; nucleotides outside the gene matches: 4. The length of the CDR3 is 14 residues.

The V gene is TRBV24-1, the J gene TRBJ1-2, with D possibly being TRBD1 (5 bases). Germline values: CDR1 KGHDR, CDR2 SFDVKD. This CDR3 contains 18 residues. The germline V and J ends were trimmed by 5 bases and 2 bases, with 23 bases remaining between them. The CDR3 protein is CATSGFDPGQLANYGYTF. CDR3 bases: TGTGCCACCAGTGGATTCGATCCGGGGCAGCTCGCCAACTATGGCTACACCTTC.

This rearrangement joins TRBV3-1 (or the pseudogene TRBV3-2) to TRBJ2-1; the D gene is possibly TRBD1 (5 bases). CDR1 and CDR2 from the germline V gene are LGHDT and YNNKEL (reference sequence). V was clipped by 1 base and J by 6 bases, with 7 bases between them. This CDR3 is built from 13 residues. The CDR3 region has the DNA TGTGCCAGCAGCCAAGCCGACAGCAATGAGCAGTTCTTC. Its translation: CASSQADSNEQFF.